This is a list of T cell receptor beta chains from one sample in a study of blood T cell repertoires in COVID-19. Sequencing was performed with immunoSEQ multiplex PCR; in TCRdb, only in-frame clones are kept and a portion is missing. The sample shows more than 6,500 clones, around 90% of them seen only once. The specimen was peripheral blood. Receptors originate from a human donor in a cohort sampled during active COVID-19. Both conserved end residues are part of each CDR3. D genes are given only for firm matches. Clone size is stated in some rows and not others, as once, few, many or a class when expanded.

V gene: TRBV9
clone size: .
J gene: TRBJ2-7
D gene: TRBD1
CDR3 length: 15
CDR3 DNA: TGTGCCAGCAGCGTAGGACAGGGTCCTTCCTACGAGCAGTACTTC
CDR3 protein: CASSVGQGPSYEQYF

V gene: TRBV3-1/TRBV3-2
clone size: .
J gene: TRBJ2-5
D gene: .
CDR3 length: 15
CDR3 DNA: TGTGCCAGCAGCCAAGATCTCACGGGGCGGGGGACCCAGTACTTC
CDR3 protein: CASSQDLTGRGTQYF

V gene: TRBV5-8
clone size: .
J gene: TRBJ1-1
D gene: .
CDR3 length: 11
CDR3 DNA: TGTGCCAGCAGGGACTTTACTGAAGCTTTCTTT
CDR3 protein: CASRDFTEAFF

V gene: TRBV28
clone size: .
J gene: TRBJ1-4
D gene: .
CDR3 length: 16
CDR3 DNA: TGTGCCAGCAGTGTGGACAGTCTGGTTTTTACTGAAAAACTGTTTTTT
CDR3 protein: CASSVDSLVFTEKLFF

V gene: TRBV28
clone size: once
J gene: TRBJ1-1
D gene: .
CDR3 length: 14
CDR3 DNA: TGTGCCAGCAGTTGGACATTCGCAAACACTGAAGCTTTCTTT
CDR3 protein: CASSWTFANTEAFF

V gene: TRBV7-9
clone size: .
J gene: TRBJ2-5
D gene: TRBD1
CDR3 length: 15
CDR3 DNA: TGTGCCAGCAGCCGGCGGGCAGGGGGCCAGGAGACCCAGTACTTC
CDR3 protein: CASSRRAGGQETQYF

V gene: TRBV28
clone size: .
J gene: TRBJ1-6
D gene: TRBD1
CDR3 length: 16
CDR3 DNA: TGTGCCAGCAGTCTTCTACAGGGGACCCTAACATCACCCCTCCACTTT
CDR3 protein: CASSLLQGTLTSPLHF

V gene: TRBV4-2
clone size: .
J gene: TRBJ2-4
D gene: TRBD2
CDR3 length: 16
CDR3 DNA: TGTGCCAGCAGCCAAGAAAGAAGCGGGAGGGGAAACATTCAGTACTTC
CDR3 protein: CASSQERSGRGNIQYF

V gene: TRBV27
clone size: .
J gene: TRBJ1-5
D gene: .
CDR3 length: 14
CDR3 DNA: TGTGCCAGCAGACAGGCTAATAGCAATCAGCCCCAGCATTTT
CDR3 protein: CASRQANSNQPQHF

V gene: TRBV5-1
clone size: .
J gene: TRBJ2-7
D gene: .
CDR3 length: 14
CDR3 DNA: TGCGCCAGCAGCTTGGCCTTCGGTACCTACGAGCAGTACTTC
CDR3 protein: CASSLAFGTYEQYF

V gene: TRBV21-1
clone size: .
J gene: TRBJ2-5
D gene: .
CDR3 length: 17
CDR3 DNA: TGTGCCAGCAGCCTCTCTTACAGGACTAGTGGTTCCCAGACCCAGTACTTC
CDR3 protein: CASSLSYRTSGSQTQYF

V gene: TRBV13
clone size: .
J gene: TRBJ2-1
D gene: TRBD2
CDR3 length: 15
CDR3 DNA: TGTGCCAGCAGCTTAGAGATAGTAGCGGGAGATGAGCAGTTCTTC
CDR3 protein: CASSLEIVAGDEQFF

V gene: TRBV7-9
clone size: .
J gene: TRBJ2-7
D gene: TRBD2
CDR3 length: 17
CDR3 DNA: TGTGCCAGCAGCGGGACAATAAGCGGGAGAGGCTTCTACGAGCAGTACTTC
CDR3 protein: CASSGTISGRGFYEQYF

V gene: TRBV2
clone size: .
J gene: TRBJ1-6
D gene: .
CDR3 length: 14
CDR3 DNA: TGTGCCAGCAGTGCAGGGGTTGGGAATTCACCCCTCCACTTT
CDR3 protein: CASSAGVGNSPLHF

V gene: TRBV13
clone size: .
J gene: TRBJ2-2
D gene: TRBD2
CDR3 length: 14
CDR3 DNA: TGTGCCAGCAGCCCCAGGACTAGCACCGGGGAGCTGTTTTTT
CDR3 protein: CASSPRTSTGELFF

V gene: TRBV27
clone size: .
J gene: TRBJ2-1
D gene: .
CDR3 length: 15
CDR3 DNA: TGTGCCAGCAGTTTACCCCCCGGAGGAGCGAATGAGCAGTTCTTC
CDR3 protein: CASSLPPGGANEQFF

V gene: TRBV19
clone size: once
J gene: TRBJ2-7
D gene: TRBD2
CDR3 length: 14
CDR3 DNA: TGTGCCAGTAGAACTAGCGGGAGTGCTTACGAGCAGTACTTC
CDR3 protein: CASRTSGSAYEQYF

V gene: TRBV7-9
clone size: .
J gene: TRBJ2-5
D gene: TRBD2
CDR3 length: 15
CDR3 DNA: TGTGCCAGCAGCCGGACTAGCGGGCGACAAGAGACCCAGTACTTC
CDR3 protein: CASSRTSGRQETQYF

V gene: TRBV29-1
clone size: .
J gene: TRBJ2-2
D gene: .
CDR3 length: 13
CDR3 DNA: TGCAGCGTTGTCAGGCAGAACACCGGGGAGCTGTTTTTT
CDR3 protein: CSVVRQNTGELFF